This is a list of T cell receptor beta chains from one sample in a study of technical replicates of blood from four donors. Some clones are missing from TCRdb's copy, which holds only in-frame ones; the method was immunoSEQ multiplex PCR. This repertoire shows about 89,000 clones, just under 95% found once; its top ten account for 0.2% to 0.25%. Specimen: T cells isolated from PBMCs. These receptors came from a human donor in good health. Both conserved end residues are part of each CDR3. D genes are given only for firm matches. Rows give clone size only sometimes, using once, few, many, or a class for an expanded clone.

size	V	D	J	CDR3	DNA
-	TRBV28	TRBD1	TRBJ2-7	CASSPGSGQGTYEQYF	TGTGCCAGCAGTCCCGGTTCCGGACAGGGAACCTACGAGCAGTACTTC
many	TRBV19	TRBD2	TRBJ2-2	CASELAVLTGELFF	TGTGCTTCAGAACTAGCGGTCCTCACCGGGGAGCTGTTTTTT
-	TRBV10-2	TRBD1	TRBJ2-7	CASSPTGYYEQYF	TGCGCCAGCAGTCCGACAGGGTATTACGAGCAGTACTTC
-	TRBV19	TRBD1	TRBJ1-5	CASSIVGTGGAGNQPQHF	TGTGCCAGTAGTATAGTAGGGACAGGGGGCGCCGGCAATCAGCCCCAGCATTTT
-	TRBV5-1	-	TRBJ2-3	CASSLARAESSDTQYF	TGCGCCAGCAGCTTGGCGAGAGCCGAATCATCGGATACGCAGTATTTT
-	TRBV14	-	TRBJ2-1	CASSQGMSLTYNEQFF	TGTGCCAGCAGCCAAGGCATGAGTCTTACTTACAATGAGCAGTTCTTC
-	TRBV28	-	TRBJ1-5	CASSKGRQVNQPQHF	TGTGCCAGCAGCAAGGGGCGTCAGGTTAATCAGCCCCAGCATTTT
-	TRBV7-9	-	TRBJ1-5	CASGRLDTDQPQHF	TGTGCCAGCGGAAGATTGGACACCGATCAGCCCCAGCATTTT
-	TRBV28	-	TRBJ2-6	CASSHGQFSGANVLTF	TGTGCCAGCAGTCACGGACAGTTCTCTGGGGCCAACGTCCTGACTTTC
-	TRBV28	-	TRBJ1-5	CASSQGRGHQPQHF	TGTGCCAGCAGTCAGGGAAGGGGTCATCAGCCCCAGCATTTT
-	TRBV27	-	TRBJ1-5	CASSPSVQGRGPQHF	TGTGCCAGCAGTCCCTCAGTCCAGGGGCGCGGGCCCCAGCATTTT
-	TRBV29-1	-	TRBJ2-7	CSVVTETGYEQYF	TGCAGCGTTGTAACCGAGACAGGATACGAGCAGTACTTC
-	TRBV15	-	TRBJ1-1	CATSLASSLQEYWLGTEAFF	TGTGCCACCAGCCTTGCCTCAAGTCTACAAGAGTATTGGCTCGGGACTGAAGCTTTCTTT
-	TRBV6-6	-	TRBJ1-1	CASSYPVTEAFF	TGTGCCAGCAGTTACCCGGTCACTGAAGCTTTCTTT
-	TRBV5-5	-	TRBJ1-1	CASSAYQGWTEAFF	TGTGCCAGCAGCGCCTACCAGGGGTGGACTGAAGCTTTCTTT
-	TRBV7-2	TRBD1	TRBJ1-6	CASSAQGTSSPLHF	TGTGCCAGCAGCGCACAGGGGACTAGTTCACCCCTCCACTTT
-	TRBV27	TRBD2	TRBJ2-1	CASSSGRAAYNEQFF	TGTGCCAGCAGTTCCGGGAGGGCCGCCTACAATGAGCAGTTCTTC
-	TRBV5-5	-	TRBJ1-1	CASSLDPELKDTEAFF	TGTGCCAGCAGCCTGGACCCGGAGCTCAAGGACACTGAAGCTTTCTTT
-	TRBV4-1	-	TRBJ2-7	CASSHATGEQYF	TGCGCCAGCAGCCACGCGACGGGCGAGCAGTACTTC
-	TRBV5-6	TRBD1	TRBJ2-7	CASSLVRGDRGNRYEQYF	TGTGCCAGCAGCTTGGTTAGAGGTGACAGGGGCAACCGCTACGAGCAGTACTTC
-	TRBV10-2	-	TRBJ2-7	CASRSSGMPYEQYF	TGCGCCAGCAGGTCCAGCGGCATGCCGTACGAGCAGTACTTC
-	TRBV11-2	TRBD2	TRBJ2-7	CASSLPTGGPRSEQYF	TGTGCCAGCAGCCTCCCCACGGGGGGGCCGAGGTCCGAGCAGTACTTC
-	TRBV7-9	-	TRBJ1-5	CASSLTENSNQPQHF	TGTGCCAGCAGCCTGACAGAGAACAGCAATCAGCCCCAGCATTTT
-	TRBV28	-	TRBJ1-5	CASREYSNQPQHF	TGTGCCAGCAGGGAGTATAGCAATCAGCCCCAGCATTTT
-	TRBV6-5	TRBD2	TRBJ2-1	CASSRAGAGINEQFF	TGTGCCAGCAGTAGAGCGGGAGCCGGAATCAATGAGCAGTTCTTC
-	TRBV6-4	TRBD2	TRBJ2-1	CASKAGVGYNEQFF	TGTGCCAGCAAAGCGGGAGTGGGCTACAATGAGCAGTTCTTC
-	TRBV29-1	-	TRBJ1-1	CSVAGKISFF	TGCAGCGTTGCCGGGAAGATATCGTTCTTT
-	TRBV11-2	-	TRBJ2-7	CASSSWTVPSYEQYF	TGTGCCAGCAGCTCCTGGACAGTACCCTCCTACGAGCAGTACTTC
-	TRBV11-1	TRBD1	TRBJ1-4	CASSTRQGTHEKLFF	TGTGCCAGCAGCACCCGACAGGGGACTCATGAAAAACTGTTTTTT
-	TRBV5-6	-	TRBJ1-1	CASSLTENTEAFF	TGTGCCAGCAGCCTGACTGAGAACACTGAAGCTTTCTTT
-	TRBV28	-	TRBJ2-5	CASSLFQGKETQYF	TGTGCCAGCAGTTTATTCCAGGGAAAAGAGACCCAGTACTTC
-	TRBV4-1	TRBD2	TRBJ2-5	CASSQEGRGQETQYF	TGCGCCAGCAGCCAAGAGGGGAGGGGTCAAGAGACCCAGTACTTC
-	TRBV19	-	TRBJ1-5	CASSAGLPQHF	TGTGCCAGTAGTGCGGGACTACCCCAGCATTTT
-	TRBV19	-	TRBJ1-1	CASSIQGAEEAFF	TGTGCCAGTAGTATACAAGGGGCTGAAGAAGCTTTCTTT
-	TRBV2	-	TRBJ2-3	CASSEGADTQYF	TGTGCCAGCAGCGAAGGCGCAGATACGCAGTATTTT
-	TRBV10-1	-	TRBJ1-2	CASSGGVDETNYGYTF	TGCGCCAGCAGTGGGGGGGTAGATGAAACTAACTATGGCTACACCTTC
-	TRBV30	-	TRBJ2-7	CAWASGSMNHEQYF	TGTGCCTGGGCCTCGGGATCTATGAACCACGAGCAGTACTTC
-	TRBV4-1	-	TRBJ1-1	CASSHAPGQVATEAFF	TGCGCCAGCAGCCATGCGCCAGGGCAGGTCGCCACTGAAGCTTTCTTT
-	TRBV4-1	-	TRBJ1-4	CASSHDQGGIVVTNEKLFF	TGCGCCAGCAGCCATGACCAGGGTGGTATTGTGGTGACTAATGAAAAACTGTTTTTT
-	TRBV5-1	TRBD1	TRBJ2-2	CASSLVGQGNTGELFF	TGCGCCAGCAGCTTGGTGGGACAGGGCAACACCGGGGAGCTGTTTTTT